The source of this T cell receptor beta chain is a study of T cells after yellow fever vaccination. Findings of the study overall: Just a small share of clonotypes turned up in the CD4 compartment as well as the CD8 compartment. Weaker, the secondary response peaked sooner, at day 5 versus 15.

Making TCR cDNA involved 5'RACE template switching, which added UMIs and a universal primer site. TCRdb independently ran MiXCR on the 5' RACE reads; one entry per CDR3 protein. The sample holds about 320,000 distinct CDR3 sequences, around 4.3% seen once. This clonotype was picked up a small number of times. Antigen unknown. The germline CDR1 and CDR2 sequences are SGHTA and FQGTGA. The CDR3 has 18 amino acids. V was shortened by 5 bases and J by 0 bases, with 19 bases between the two germline ends. The sequencing here drew on PBMCs, taken 15 days after the yellow fever booster vaccination. The chain combines TRBV7-3 with TRBJ2-2; a possible D gene is TRBD1 (6 bases). The source is a man between 18 and 35 years old who received the YFV17D yellow fever vaccine. Here the CDR3 reads CASSPTLVGATNTGELFF. The CDR3 region has the DNA TGTGCCAGCAGCCCAACACTGGTGGGGGCCACGAACACCGGGGAGCTGTTTTTT.